These T cell receptor beta chains were read from a single sample in a study of T cells in Graves' hyperthyroidism and ophthalmopathy. TCRdb re-analysed the multiplex PCR reads in MiXCR, keeping a single row per CDR3 protein. This sample has some 460,000 distinct CDR3 sequences, with about 15% found just once. The material sequenced was blood. All receptors derive from a woman in her late teens or twenties with Graves' hyperthyroidism. The CDR3 runs from the conserved cysteine through the conserved F or W. The D gene is left open where the match is weak. Rows give clone size only sometimes, using once, few, many, or a class for an expanded clone.

TRBV20-1	TRBJ1-5	TRBD1	many	TGCAGTGCTAGTTTGGGACAGGGAGGCAATCAGCCCCAGCATTTT	CSASLGQGGNQPQHF
TRBV5-1	TRBJ2-5	.	many	TGCGCCAGCAGCTTGTATTCCCAGGGGAACCAAGAGACCCAGTACTTC	CASSLYSQGNQETQYF
TRBV7-9	TRBJ2-2	.	.	TGTGCCAGCACGAACCAGGAGGGAACCACACCCGGGGAGCTGTTTTTT	CASTNQEGTTPGELFF
TRBV28	TRBJ2-7	TRBD2	many	TGTGCCAGCAGTTTATTTCCTAGCGGGAGGGCCAAGTACGAGCAGTACTTC	CASSLFPSGRAKYEQYF
TRBV7-9	TRBJ2-5	TRBD1	.	TGTGCCAGCAGCTTAGGGGGCGACAGGGTCGGAGAGACCCAGTACTTC	CASSLGGDRVGETQYF
TRBV28	TRBJ2-7	.	.	TGTGCCAGCAGCTCAATAGGGGACCTCGGGTCCTACGAGCAGTACTTC	CASSSIGDLGSYEQYF
TRBV5-1	TRBJ2-1	.	many	TGCGCCAGCAGCTCGGGACTTTCGCCTACAATGTGGAATGAGCAGTTCTTC	CASSSGLSPTMWNEQFF
TRBV2	TRBJ2-4	.	many	TGTGCCAGCAGGCAGGAGATAGCCAAAAACATTCAGTACTTC	CASRQEIAKNIQYF
TRBV2	TRBJ2-1	.	many	TGTGCCAGCAGGCGGGACCTGGGGTACAATGAGCAGTTCTTC	CASRRDLGYNEQFF
TRBV2	TRBJ1-4	.	many	TGTGCCAGCAGGCCCCGTTCATATTGGGGAGAAAAACTGTTTTTT	CASRPRSYWGEKLFF
TRBV19	TRBJ2-7	.	.	TGTGCCAGTAGTATCGAGGGGGGGAGCTCCTACGAGCAGTACTTC	CASSIEGGSSYEQYF
TRBV9	TRBJ2-7	.	few	TGTGCCAGCAGCGCGGGGACGGTAGCCTACGAGCAGTACTTC	CASSAGTVAYEQYF
TRBV3-1	TRBJ1-1	.	many	TGTGCCAGCAGCTCGGCAAAAGGGGGTTCGGCCGGGATCCCAATGGACACTGAAGCTTTCTTT	CASSSAKGGSAGIPMDTEAFF
TRBV10-2	TRBJ1-1	.	many	TGCGCCAGCAGTGCTTATTCTAGGATGAACACTGAAGCTTTCTTT	CASSAYSRMNTEAFF
TRBV6-5	TRBJ1-6	.	.	TGTGCCAGCAGTTACGAGGCCGATAATTCACCCCTCCACTTT	CASSYEADNSPLHF
TRBV2	TRBJ1-5	.	many	TGTGCCAGCGGCGGGGGGAACACTCAGCCCCAGCATTTT	CASGGGNTQPQHF
TRBV4-3	TRBJ2-7	TRBD2	few	TGCGCCAGCAGCCAAGGACGGGGGGGGGTCTACGAGCAGTACTTC	CASSQGRGGVYEQYF
TRBV4-1	TRBJ2-5	TRBD2	once	TGCGCCAGCAGCCAAGAATCTAGCGGGAACCCCCCACAAGAGACCCAGTACTTC	CASSQESSGNPPQETQYF
TRBV7-9	TRBJ2-2	.	few	TGTGCCAGCAGAGTCGACACCGGGGAGCTGTTTTTT	CASRVDTGELFF
TRBV4-2	TRBJ2-1	TRBD2	few	TGTGCCAGCAGCCAACTTAGCGGGACCTCCTACAATGAGCAGTTCTTC	CASSQLSGTSYNEQFF
TRBV27	TRBJ1-4	.	.	TGTGCCAGCAGGAGGATAGACAGGTCGCGGGGTGAAAAACTGTTTTTT	CASRRIDRSRGEKLFF
TRBV12-3/TRBV12-4	TRBJ2-1	.	few	TGTGCCAGCAGTTTAGAGACCAGGTACGGTGAGCAGTTCTTC	CASSLETRYGEQFF
TRBV24-1	TRBJ2-5	.	many	TGTGCCACCAGTGATCCCTCCTCGGGGGAGACCCAGTACTTC	CATSDPSSGETQYF
TRBV25-1	TRBJ2-7	TRBD2	many	TGTGCCAGCAGTGGAGGGAGGGGAGGGATACCCTACGAGCAGTACTTC	CASSGGRGGIPYEQYF
TRBV25-1	TRBJ2-3	.	.	TGTGCCAGCAGTGATACTTTGGGGGCAGATACGCAGTATTTT	CASSDTLGADTQYF
TRBV2	TRBJ1-1	.	many	TGTGCCAGCAGAAAGGACAGCTACCTTAACACTGAAGCTTTCTTT	CASRKDSYLNTEAFF
TRBV7-9	TRBJ2-7	.	many	TGTGCCAGCGGAAGGGACACCGCCGGCGAGCAGTACTTC	CASGRDTAGEQYF
TRBV11-2	TRBJ2-7	TRBD1	many	TGTGCCAGCAGCTTGGGACAGGTAACCTACGAGCAGTACTTC	CASSLGQVTYEQYF
TRBV6-2/TRBV6-3	TRBJ2-7	TRBD2	few	TGTGCCAGCAGGATGCTAGCGGGGGTCTCCTACGAGCAGTACTTC	CASRMLAGVSYEQYF
TRBV7-9	TRBJ2-1	.	many	TGTGCCAGCAGAGGGGGGGGCTGGAAGCAGTTCTTC	CASRGGGWKQFF
TRBV7-2	TRBJ2-1	.	.	TGTGCCAGCAGCTTAGCAAGACATGAGCAGTTCTTC	CASSLARHEQFF
TRBV11-2	TRBJ2-7	.	.	TGTGCCAGCAGCCTGATCCCCGGGTCCTACGAGCAGTACTTC	CASSLIPGSYEQYF
TRBV5-1	TRBJ2-1	TRBD2	many	TGCGCCAGCAGCTTGGCGGGACTAGCGGAATACAATGAGCAGTTCTTC	CASSLAGLAEYNEQFF
TRBV13	TRBJ2-4	.	many	TGTGCCAGCAGCGGTCGGCCGGCAGCGGACATTCAGTACTTC	CASSGRPAADIQYF
TRBV19	TRBJ2-3	.	.	TGTGTATCGGCGCGGAGCACAGATACGCAGTATTTT	CVSARSTDTQYF
TRBV24-1	TRBJ2-7	TRBD2	many	TGTGCCACCGGCGGGGGGCAATCCTACGAGCAGTACTTC	CATGGGQSYEQYF
TRBV10-1	TRBJ2-6	.	many	TGCGCCAGCAGTGAAGGGGGCTCTGGGGCCAACGTCCTGACTTTC	CASSEGGSGANVLTF
TRBV20-1	TRBJ2-7	.	few	TGCAGTGCTAGATCTAGGGTCTACGAGCAGTACTTC	CSARSRVYEQYF
TRBV29-1	TRBJ1-1	.	many	TGCAGCGTCGATAACACTGAAGCTTTCTTT	CSVDNTEAFF
TRBV9	TRBJ2-1	TRBD2	.	TGTGCCAGCAGCGTAGGATTAAGGACTGCGGGGGGTGATGAGCAGTTCTTC	CASSVGLRTAGGDEQFF
TRBV28	TRBJ2-1	.	few	TGTGCCAGCAACCGACACGGGAGCTCCTACAATGAGCAGCTCTTC	CASNRHGSSYNEQLF
TRBV10-3	TRBJ2-1	.	many	TGTGCCATCAGTGACAAGGAGCAGCAGTTCTTC	CAISDKEQQFF